The 18 T cell receptor beta chains below were found in one sample sequenced in a study of CD4 T cells in relation to SARS-CoV-2 and coronaviruses. Method: immunoSEQ multiplex PCR; TCRdb's copy keeps in-frame clones and lacks some. The data show tens of thousands of clones, with about 92% seen just once and 0.3% to 0.5% held by the top ten. The sample consisted of naive CD4+ T cells from PBMCs. Subset denoted: naive CD4+ T cells isolated by negative enrichment. The receptors were gathered from an adult with COVID-19.

This clone was seen just once. The CDR3 is CATSRVLGLEQFF. In DNA form, the CDR3 reads TGTGCCACCAGCAGAGTTTTGGGCCTTGAGCAGTTCTTC. This chain links TRBV15 with TRBJ2-1; D gene unclear. Germline CDR1 and CDR2: LNHNV and YYDKDF (reference sequence). There are 13 residues in the CDR3. V dropped 1 base and J dropped 9 bases, with 10 bases sitting between them.

V usage is TRBV6-5 and J usage is TRBJ2-7; D ambiguous. The germline gives CDR1 MNHEY, CDR2 SVGAGI. V was shortened by 4 bases and J by 3 bases, with 13 bases between the two germline ends. The CDR3 consists of 14 residues. The CDR3 DNA sequence: TGTGCCAGCAGTTTAGCTGGTGCCAACTACGAGCAGTACTTC. Translation: CASSLAGANYEQYF.

The V call is TRBV7-2, the J call TRBJ1-1; no definite D call. The germline gives CDR1 SGHTA, CDR2 FQGNSA. The V gene lost 3 bases and the J gene lost 3 bases, with 5 bases spanning the gap. This CDR3 comprises 12 residues. CDR3 sequence reads: CASSFADTEAFF. The CDR3 DNA sequence: TGTGCCAGCAGCTTCGCAGACACTGAAGCTTTCTTT.

This clone has a single count. This chain connects TRBV11-3 to TRBJ2-2; either TRBD1 or TRBD2 may supply D (5 bases each). The CDR3 covers 16 residues. V was pared by 5 bases and J by 6 bases, with 19 bases between. Germline CDR1 and CDR2: SGHNT and YENEEA. The CDR3 bases are TGTGCCAGCAGCAGAGTGGCTGGACACGGGGCCGGGGAGCTGTTTTTT. Protein product: CASSRVAGHGAGELFF.

The CDR3 sequence is CSASDYEQYF. The DNA of the CDR3 is TGCAGTGCTAGCGACTACGAGCAGTACTTC. This rearrangement joins TRBV20-1 to TRBJ2-7; D call uncertain. V shed 3 bases and J shed 3 bases, with 3 bases lying between them. The CDR3 is made up of 10 amino acids. Germline CDR1 and CDR2: DFQATT and SNEGSKA (reference sequence).

This chain links TRBV28 with TRBJ2-7; D is unclear. V was clipped by 1 base and J by 2 bases, with 9 bases between them. This CDR3 region has 14 residues. Looked up from germline, CDR1 is MDHEN and CDR2 is SYDVKM. For the CDR3, the DNA is TGTGCCAGCAGTTTATATGGGGTGGCCTACGAGCAGTACTTC. Its protein product is CASSLYGVAYEQYF.

V usage is TRBV6-5 and J usage is TRBJ2-7; no clear D gene. Trimming removed 8 bases from V and 2 bases from J, with 10 bases in between. Germline values: CDR1 MNHEY, CDR2 SVGAGI. There are 12 residues in the CDR3. CDR3 sequence reads: CASSLSPYEQYF. The DNA of the CDR3 is TGTGCCAGCTCTCTATCTCCCTACGAGCAGTACTTC.

Points on this clone: At the DNA level, this CDR3 is encoded by other sequences in the same sample as well. V usage is TRBV6-2 or TRBV6-3 and J usage is TRBJ1-2, with D perhaps matching TRBD1 (5 bases). Germline V gene sequence: CDR1 MNHEY, CDR2 SVGEGT. CDR3 size: 13 residues. Trimming took 5 bases from V and 1 from J, leaving 8 bases between them. The DNA of the CDR3 is TGTGCCAGCAGTCGCAGGGTTAACTATGGCTACACCTTC. This translates into CASSRRVNYGYTF.

V is TRBV28 and J is TRBJ2-3; D possibly matches TRBD1 or TRBD2 (6 bases each). Germline loops: CDR1 MDHEN, CDR2 SYDVKM. V lost 6 bases and J lost 6, with 16 bases in between. The CDR3 covers 14 residues. CDR3 region: CASRSGGGRDTQYF. The CDR3 bases are TGTGCCAGCAGGAGCGGAGGGGGAAGGGATACGCAGTATTTT.

The V and J genes are TRBV21-1 and TRBJ1-5; no check of the table's D call, TRBD1, against the DNA was made. TRBV21-1 is a listed pseudogene. The CDR3 is 16 amino acids. The CDR3 loop is CASSKVRGGRNQPQHF. The CDR3 DNA reads as TGTGCCAGCAGCAAAGTAAGGGGTGGACGCAATCAGCCCCAGCATTTT.

This clone was seen only once. The CDR3 DNA is TGTGCCAGCATCGGGGGAGGGAACACCGGGGAGCTGTTTTTT. This codes for CASIGGGNTGELFF. V is TRBV6-5 and J is TRBJ2-2; the D gene is possibly TRBD2 (6 bases). The ends were cut back, 7 bases at V and 1 base at J, with 10 bases in the middle. The CDR3 consists of 14 residues. CDR1 is MNHEY and CDR2 is SVGAGI in the germline V gene.

The gene calls are TRBV3-1 (or the pseudogene TRBV3-2) and TRBJ2-6, with D possibly matching TRBD2 (7 bases). The germline V gene has CDR1 LGHDT and CDR2 YNNKEL (reference sequence). The V end lost 5 bases, the J end lost 0 bases, and 14 bases lay between the germline ends. The CDR3 has 17 residues. Here the CDR3 reads CASSLRAGASGANVLTF. DNA of the CDR3: TGTGCCAGCAGCTTAAGGGCGGGGGCCTCTGGGGCCAACGTCCTGACTTTC.

V and J are TRBV7-3 and TRBJ2-6; D unresolved. The ends were cut back, 5 bases at V and 4 bases at J, with 15 bases in the middle. There are 16 residues in the CDR3. The germline V gene has CDR1 SGHTA and CDR2 FQGTGA. The DNA for the CDR3 is TGTGCCAGCAGCCGTATGGAAAGAGCAGGGGCCAACGTCCTGACTTTC. It codes for CASSRMERAGANVLTF.

This clone was seen a handful of times. The J gene is TRBJ1-2, the V gene TRBV4-2; tentatively, D is TRBD1 (6 bases). The V and J ends lost 0 bases and 0 bases respectively, with 11 bases between them. CDR1 LGHNA and CDR2 YNFKEQ come from the germline V gene. This CDR3 spans 16 amino acids. CDR3 nucleotides: TGTGCCAGCAGCCAAGAACCCAGGGGATCTAACTATGGCTACACCTTC. It codes for CASSQEPRGSNYGYTF.

This clone was recorded a few times. The CDR3 is CASSRSGNTEAFF. In nucleotides, the CDR3 is TGTGCCAGCAGCCGCTCGGGGAACACTGAAGCTTTCTTT. The V and J genes are TRBV6-5 and TRBJ1-1; no firm D call. The CDR3 covers 13 residues. Trimming pared 6 bases from V and 1 base from J, leaving 9 bases between. Germline CDR1 reads MNHEY; CDR2 reads SVGAGI.

This clone was recorded only once. The chain joins TRBV6-2 or TRBV6-3 to TRBJ1-5; 7 positions match TRBD1. The germline CDR1 and CDR2 sequences are MNHEY and SVGEGT. The V segment lost 2 bases and the J segment 7 bases; nucleotides outside the gene matches: 8. The CDR3 sequence is 15 residues long. The CDR3 DNA sequence: TGTGCCAGCAGTTACGGTTCAGGGGGAGGACAGCCCCAGCATTTT. It is translated as CASSYGSGGGQPQHF.

The chain links TRBV20-1 to TRBJ2-1, with a possible D match to TRBD2 (5 bases). CDR1 is DFQATT, CDR2 SNEGSKA, per germline (reference sequence). Trimming took 4 bases from V and 10 from J, leaving 11 bases between them. This CDR3 comprises 11 residues. The CDR3 loop is CSAMSGAEQFF. As DNA, the CDR3 is TGCAGTGCTATGAGCGGAGCCGAGCAGTTCTTC.

The J gene is TRBJ2-1, the V gene TRBV29-1; maybe TRBD1 (5 bases). The germline gives CDR1 SQVTM, CDR2 ANQGSEA. The V and J ends lost 3 bases and 6 bases respectively, with 21 bases between them. CDR3 length equals 16 residues. The CDR3: CSVDKKEWGSINEQFF. CDR3 nucleotide sequence: TGCAGCGTTGACAAGAAAGAATGGGGCAGCATCAATGAGCAGTTCTTC.